The 27 T cell receptor beta chains in this list originate from one sample, sequenced in a study of beta chain features in type 1 diabetes (dated by TCRdb to about 2018). Receptors were amplified or captured by the immunoSEQ multiplex PCR assay. The entire isolated RNA was reverse transcribed using the High Capacity cDNA Reverse Transcription Kit, and thus expressed TCRB transcripts were sequenced. Entries here come from immuneACCESS through TCRdb and include only in-frame sequences with V and J called. Some clones fail to appear in such tables; in the studies checked, an unresolved V gene covers under half of the shortfall, and the cause of the remainder is unknown. The sample table contains about 340,000 clones; only one count was recorded for 6.5% to 10% of them. 0.44% of the sample is in the top ten clones. Specimen: central memory CD4+ T cells from blood. Receptors originate from a woman in her late teens or twenties in good health.

The chain has TRBV7-8 and TRBJ2-3; D may be TRBD2 (6 bases). Between the trimmed V and J ends, which lost 6 bases and 3 bases, there was a span of 25 bases. This CDR3 is 18 amino acids long. Looked up from germline, CDR1 is SGHVS and CDR2 is FQNEAQ. The CDR3, as DNA: TGTGCCAGCAGGCTAGCGAGACTGGGAACCATATCGACAGATACGCAGTATTTT. Amino acid sequence: CASRLARLGTISTDTQYF.

This clone turned up a few times. Within the sample, other DNA sequences also encode this same CDR3. The V and J genes are TRBV2 and TRBJ2-7; TRBD2 aligns across 11 bases. V lost 8 bases, J lost 2 bases, and 2 bases stayed unmatched. Germline lookup yields CDR1 SNHLY and CDR2 FYNNEI. The CDR3 covers 13 residues. In nucleotides, the CDR3 is TGTGCCAGCGGGACTAGCGGTACCTACGAGCAGTACTTC. Encoded protein: CASGTSGTYEQYF.

The table lists this clone with a few counts. The rearrangement uses TRBV2 and TRBJ1-3, with D hard to call. Trimming took off 8 bases at V and 2 bases at J, with 13 bases between the two ends. Germline V gene data show CDR1 as SNHLY and CDR2 as FYNNEI. The length of the CDR3 is 14 residues. CDR3 region: CASSGRLAGNTIYF. DNA of the CDR3: TGTGCCAGCTCCGGGAGACTCGCTGGAAACACCATATATTTT.

The rearrangement joins TRBV4-2 to TRBJ2-7, with 7 nucleotides matching TRBD2. The germline gives CDR1 LGHNA, CDR2 YNFKEQ. J was trimmed by 1 base and V by 4 bases; bases with no gene match: 10. This CDR3 spans 16 amino acids. The CDR3 reads CASSLGRGRSSYEQYF. The CDR3 nucleotides are TGTGCCAGCAGCCTCGGGCGCGGGAGATCATCCTACGAGCAGTACTTC.

This chain joins TRBV7-2 and TRBJ2-1; D perhaps matches TRBD1 (5 bases). CDR3 length equals 13 residues. Trimming shortened V by 6 bases and J by 4 bases, and 10 bases separated the two germline ends. Looked up from germline, CDR1 is SGHTA and CDR2 is FQGNSA. The CDR3 sequence is CASRAPGYNEQFF. CDR3 coding DNA: TGTGCCAGCAGAGCCCCAGGGTACAATGAGCAGTTCTTC.

This clone was found a few times. The chain joins TRBV29-1 to TRBJ2-5; 11 nucleotides align to TRBD2. V was pared by 7 bases and J by 4 bases, with 8 bases of the junction left unmatched. The length of the CDR3 is 14 residues. Germline values: CDR1 SQVTM, CDR2 ANQGSEA. This CDR3 reads CSGRIAGGGETQYF. The CDR3 DNA sequence: TGCAGCGGTCGAATAGCGGGAGGGGGAGAGACCCAGTACTTC.

This chain joins TRBV5-4 and TRBJ2-2; 9 bases are shared with TRBD1. The CDR3 covers 17 residues. Germline CDR1 is SGHNT and CDR2 is YYREEE (reference sequence). V shed 0 bases, J shed 3 bases, and the junction held 6 bases outside the gene matches. The CDR3 DNA sequence: TGTGCCAGCAGCTTGGGCACAGGGGGCGCTTACACCGGGGAGCTGTTTTTT. Its translation: CASSLGTGGAYTGELFF. Full variable domain (remainder filled in from reference TRBV5-4 and TRBJ2-2): ETGVTQSPTHLIKTRGQQVTLRCSSQSGHNTVSWYQQALGQGPQFIFQYYREEENGRGNFPPRFSGLQFPNYSSELNVNALELDDSALYLCASSLGTGGAYTGELFFGEGSRLTVL.

V usage is TRBV7-9 and J usage is TRBJ1-2; 7 positions match TRBD1. V lost 5 bases and J lost 7; bases outside the gene matches: 10. From germline, CDR1 is SEHNR and CDR2 FQNEAQ (reference sequence). The length of the CDR3 is 14 residues. Written as DNA, the CDR3 is TGTGCCAGCAGCCCCATGACAGGGATTGGTGGCTACACCTTC. This translates into CASSPMTGIGGYTF.

The V call is TRBV7-9, the J call TRBJ2-5; TRBD1 matches at 8 bases. Germline lookup yields CDR1 SEHNR and CDR2 FQNEAQ (reference sequence). The V and J ends lost 3 bases and 4 bases, in that order; junction bases with no gene match: 1. The CDR3 is made up of 13 amino acids. In nucleotides, the CDR3 is TGTGCCAGCAGCTTGACAGGGGCAGAGACCCAGTACTTC. Translated: CASSLTGAETQYF.

The gene calls are TRBV21-1 and TRBJ1-2; the table names TRBD1, a call not compared with the DNA. TRBV21-1 is termed a pseudogene. There are 14 residues in the CDR3. For the CDR3, the DNA is TGTGCCAGCAGACCGTTTGGGGCAGGGTACGGCTACACCTTC. It specifies CASRPFGAGYGYTF.

This clone was found many times. This chain links TRBV4-3 with TRBJ2-3; TRBD2 is a possible D gene (6 bases). CDR1 is LGHNA, CDR2 YSLEER, per germline. Trimming took off 3 bases at V and 1 base at J, with 11 bases between the two ends. The CDR3 is made up of 15 amino acids. Here the CDR3 reads CASSQFSGGTDTQYF. The CDR3 DNA reads as TGCGCCAGCAGCCAGTTTAGCGGAGGCACAGATACGCAGTATTTT.

The chain recombines TRBV27 with TRBJ1-5; 7 bases match TRBD1. Germline V gene data show CDR1 as MNHEY and CDR2 as SMNVEV (reference sequence). V lost 0 bases, J lost 11 bases, and 7 bases stayed unmatched. This CDR3 contains 14 residues. The CDR3 coding sequence is TGTGCCAGCAGTTTATCTTGGAGACAGGGAGCCCAGCATTTT. Amino acid sequence: CASSLSWRQGAQHF.

This chain joins TRBV27 and TRBJ2-7; 9 bases line up with TRBD2. V dropped 0 bases and J dropped 4; count of bases not matched to a gene: 4. Germline lookup yields CDR1 MNHEY and CDR2 SMNVEV (reference sequence). CDR3 size: 15 residues. In DNA form, the CDR3 reads TGTGCCAGCAGTTTATCTTTAGCGGGAGTGTACGAGCAGTACTTC. Its translation: CASSLSLAGVYEQYF.

This clone was counted only a few times. The chain combines TRBV5-1 with TRBJ2-5, with D perhaps matching TRBD2 (6 bases). Trimming left V 3 bases short and J 5 bases short, with 14 bases between. The CDR3 contains 14 residues. Germline CDR1 is SGHRS and CDR2 is YFSETQ. The CDR3 coding sequence is TGCGCCAGCAGCTCGGGGGAAGAAGGGGAGACCCAGTACTTC. This codes for CASSSGEEGETQYF.

This clone was found a few times. CDR3 residues: CSVAVRRGSFRDEQYF. CDR3 nucleotide sequence: TGCAGCGTTGCCGTCCGGAGAGGGTCCTTCCGAGACGAGCAGTACTTC. V gene TRBV29-1 combines with J gene TRBJ2-7, with D maybe TRBD2 (5 bases). V was clipped by 4 bases and J by 5 bases, with 24 bases between them. This CDR3 is built from 16 residues. CDR1 is SQVTM, CDR2 ANQGSEA, per germline.

The CDR3 coding sequence is TGTGCCAGCAGAGATACTAGCGGAGCGGTGGTAGAGCAGTTCTTC. This codes for CASRDTSGAVVEQFF. The chain links TRBV25-1 to TRBJ2-1; TRBD2 matches at 8 bases. J lost 10 bases, V lost 6 bases, and 14 bases had no gene match. There are 15 residues in the CDR3. Per the germline V gene, CDR1 is MGHDK and CDR2 is SYGVNS.

This clone turned up a few times. V gene TRBV7-9 combines with J gene TRBJ1-1, with D hard to call. The CDR3 contains 12 residues. Trimming took 1 base from V and 5 from J, leaving 5 bases between them. Germline CDR1 reads SEHNR; CDR2 reads FQNEAQ (reference sequence). The CDR3 sequence: CASSLDQTEAFF. Here the CDR3 DNA reads TGTGCCAGCAGCTTAGATCAGACTGAAGCTTTCTTT.

This clone was counted between two and nine times. This chain links TRBV28 with TRBJ1-2; no reliable D call. Germline CDR1 reads MDHEN; CDR2 reads SYDVKM. V gave up 8 bases and J gave up 0 bases, with 19 bases separating them. CDR3 length: 16 residues. The DNA of the CDR3 is TGTGCCAGCTATTCCCCCGTGGACGGATCTAACTATGGCTACACCTTC. This sequence encodes CASYSPVDGSNYGYTF.

The chain is built from TRBV18 and TRBJ2-3; 9 nucleotides agree with TRBD2. Germline V gene data show CDR1 as KGHSH and CDR2 as LQKENI. CDR3 size: 16 residues. The ends lost 2 bases at V and 1 base at J; junction bases unmatched: 4. The CDR3 nucleotides read TGTGCCAGCTCACCATTTAGCGGGAGTGGCACAGATACGCAGTATTTT. This translates into CASSPFSGSGTDTQYF.

The chain joins TRBV28 to TRBJ2-1; TRBD2 matches at 9 bases. After removal of 6 bases from V and 16 bases from J, the junction contained 10 bases not matched to a gene. The CDR3 is 12 amino acids. The V gene's germline CDR1 is MDHEN and CDR2 SYDVKM. The CDR3 sequence is CASSPQAGGAFF. DNA for the CDR3: TGTGCCAGCAGCCCCCAGGCGGGAGGGGCTTTCTTC.

The chain combines TRBV7-2 with TRBJ2-4, with D unresolved. Germline V lookup: CDR1 SGHTA, CDR2 FQGNSA. The CDR3 is 13 residues long. V lost 6 bases and J lost 6, with 12 bases in between. The CDR3 region has the DNA TGTGCCAGCAGTGGAAGTTTTGGAAACATTCAGTACTTC. Amino acid sequence: CASSGSFGNIQYF.

This clone was found a few times. The V and J genes are TRBV10-2 and TRBJ1-2; the D is unclear. The CDR3 spans 13 residues. V dropped 0 bases and J dropped 5 bases, with 7 bases sitting between them. The germline gives CDR1 WSHSY, CDR2 SAAADI. CDR3 region: CASSESAEYGYTF. The CDR3 DNA reads TGCGCCAGCAGTGAGTCGGCGGAATATGGCTACACCTTC.

With respect to this clone: A much bigger clone sits one base away, suggesting this may be a read error. This chain joins TRBV2 and TRBJ1-4; 7 bases line up with TRBD1. The trim removed 6 bases at V and 3 bases at J, leaving 4 bases unmatched. This CDR3 comprises 14 residues. CDR1 and CDR2 (germline): SNHLY, FYNNEI. The CDR3 sequence is CASSMGQPNEKLFF. The CDR3 DNA sequence: TGTGCCAGCAGCATGGGACAGCCTAATGAAAAACTGTTTTTT.

This clone showed up many times. The gene calls are TRBV7-2 and TRBJ1-4; TRBD1 aligns across 8 bases. V gave up 5 bases and J gave up 5 bases; unmatched junction bases: 10. The germline gives CDR1 SGHTA, CDR2 FQGNSA. This CDR3 has 16 amino acids. CDR3 sequence: CASSLGQGSGNEKLFF. In nucleotides, the CDR3 is TGTGCCAGCAGCCTAGGACAGGGCTCGGGGAATGAAAAACTGTTTTTT.

In this sample, this clone turned up a few times. The V gene is TRBV7-3, the J gene TRBJ2-2; D may be TRBD1 (5 bases). The CDR3 is made up of 14 amino acids. V was pared by 5 bases and J by 0 bases, with 7 bases between. Germline loops: CDR1 SGHTA, CDR2 FQGTGA. Written as DNA, the CDR3 is TGTGCCAGCAGCGGGGCGGCGAACACCGGGGAGCTGTTTTTT. This codes for CASSGAANTGELFF.

The V gene is TRBV19, the J gene TRBJ2-1; D is unclear. This CDR3 has 11 amino acids. Trimming stripped 8 bases from V and 6 bases from J, with 8 bases between. Germline V gene data show CDR1 as LNHDA and CDR2 as SQIVND (reference sequence). In DNA form, the CDR3 reads TGTGCCAGTCAGGTCTTCAATGAGCAGTTCTTC. Its protein product is CASQVFNEQFF. Filled out from reference TRBV19 and TRBJ2-1, the complete variable domain reads DGGITQSPKYLFRKEGQNVTLSCEQNLNHDAMYWYRQDPGQGLRLIYYSQIVNDFQKGDIAEGYSVSREKKESFPLTVTSAQKNPTAFYLCASQVFNEQFFGPGTRLTVL.

This clone was counted only a few times. This chain uses TRBV28 with TRBJ2-1; 9 positions agree with TRBD2. Germline assignment: CDR1 MDHEN and CDR2 SYDVKM. With V trimmed by 2 bases and J by 5 bases, 4 bases remained unmatched. CDR3 size: 15 residues. The CDR3 sequence is CASSLPGTSNNEQFF. In DNA, the CDR3 is TGTGCCAGCAGTTTACCCGGGACTAGCAACAATGAGCAGTTCTTC.